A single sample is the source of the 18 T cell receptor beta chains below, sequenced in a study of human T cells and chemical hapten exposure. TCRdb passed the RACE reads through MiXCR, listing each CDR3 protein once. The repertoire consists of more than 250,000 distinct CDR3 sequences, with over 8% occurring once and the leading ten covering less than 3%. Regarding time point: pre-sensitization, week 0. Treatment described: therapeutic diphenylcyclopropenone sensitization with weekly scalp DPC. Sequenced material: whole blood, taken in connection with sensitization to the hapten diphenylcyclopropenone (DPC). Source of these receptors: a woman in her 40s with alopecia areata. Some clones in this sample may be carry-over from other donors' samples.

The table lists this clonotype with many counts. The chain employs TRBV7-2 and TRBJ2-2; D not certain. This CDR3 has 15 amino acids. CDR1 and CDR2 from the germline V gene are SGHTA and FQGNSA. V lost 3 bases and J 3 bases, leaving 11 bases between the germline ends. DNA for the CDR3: TGTGCCAGCAGCTTCCCCCCTGGGTACACCGGGGAGCTGTTTTTT. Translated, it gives CASSFPPGYTGELFF. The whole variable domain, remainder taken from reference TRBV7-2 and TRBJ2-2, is GAGVSQSPSNKVTEKGKDVELRCDPISGHTALYWYRQSLGQGLEFLIYFQGNSAPDKSGLPSDRFSAERTGGSVSTLTIQRTQQEDSAVYLCASSFPPGYTGELFFGEGSRLTVL.

CDR3 sequence reads: CASSYVLDSKTQYF. CDR3 coding DNA: TGTGCCAGCAGTTACGTACTGGACAGCAAGACCCAGTACTTC. J is TRBJ2-5 and V is TRBV6-2 or TRBV6-3; a weak D match, TRBD1 (6 bases). From germline, CDR1 is MNHEY and CDR2 SVGEGT. V dropped 2 bases and J dropped 6 bases, with 13 bases sitting between them. This CDR3 has 14 residues.

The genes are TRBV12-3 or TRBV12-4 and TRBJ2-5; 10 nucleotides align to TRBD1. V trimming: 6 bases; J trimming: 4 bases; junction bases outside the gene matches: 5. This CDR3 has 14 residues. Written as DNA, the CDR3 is TGTGCCAGCAGGCCCGGGACAGGGGTAGAGACCCAGTACTTC. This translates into CASRPGTGVETQYF.

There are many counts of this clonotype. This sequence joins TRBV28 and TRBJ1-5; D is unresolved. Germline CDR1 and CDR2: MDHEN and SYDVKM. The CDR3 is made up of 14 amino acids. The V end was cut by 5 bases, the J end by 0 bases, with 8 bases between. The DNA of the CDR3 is TGTGCCAGCAGTACCAGCTATAGCAATCAGCCCCAGCATTTT. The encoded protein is CASSTSYSNQPQHF.

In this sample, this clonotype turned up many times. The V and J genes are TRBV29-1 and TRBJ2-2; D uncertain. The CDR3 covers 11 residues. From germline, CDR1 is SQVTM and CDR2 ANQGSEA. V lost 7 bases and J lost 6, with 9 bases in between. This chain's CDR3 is CSAHRAGELFF. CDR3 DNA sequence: TGCAGCGCACACAGAGCCGGGGAGCTGTTTTTT.

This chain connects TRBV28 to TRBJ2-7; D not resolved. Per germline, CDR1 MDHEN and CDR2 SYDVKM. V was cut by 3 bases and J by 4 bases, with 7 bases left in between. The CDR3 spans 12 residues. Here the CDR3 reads CASSLLTYEQYF. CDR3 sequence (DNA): TGTGCCAGCAGTTTGCTCACATACGAGCAGTACTTC.

CDR3 in DNA: TGCAGCGTTGCGACCCGGGACGATACGCAGTATTTT. Amino acids: CSVATRDDTQYF. This chain links TRBV29-1 with TRBJ2-3; D is possibly TRBD1 or TRBD2 (5 bases each). V dropped 4 bases and J dropped 6 bases, with 11 bases sitting between them. The CDR3 has 12 residues. CDR1 SQVTM and CDR2 ANQGSEA come from the germline V gene.

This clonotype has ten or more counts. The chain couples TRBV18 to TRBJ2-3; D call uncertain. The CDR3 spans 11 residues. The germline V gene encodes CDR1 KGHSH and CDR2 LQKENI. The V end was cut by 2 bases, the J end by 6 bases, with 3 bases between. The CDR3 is CASSPWDTQYF. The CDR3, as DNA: TGTGCCAGCTCACCATGGGATACGCAGTATTTT.

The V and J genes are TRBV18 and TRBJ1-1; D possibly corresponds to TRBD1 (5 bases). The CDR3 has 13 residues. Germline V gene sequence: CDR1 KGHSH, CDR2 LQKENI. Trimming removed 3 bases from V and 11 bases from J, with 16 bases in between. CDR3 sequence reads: CASSPGPPSGAFF. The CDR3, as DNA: TGTGCCAGCTCACCGGGACCTCCATCAGGGGCTTTCTTT.

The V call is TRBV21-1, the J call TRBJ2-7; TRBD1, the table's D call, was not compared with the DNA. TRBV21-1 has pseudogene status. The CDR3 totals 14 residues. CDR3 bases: TGTGCCAGCAGCGTAGACAGGCCCTCCTACGAGCAGTACTTC. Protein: CASSVDRPSYEQYF.

In DNA, the CDR3 is TGTGCCAGCAGCTTGGGCCAGGGCACCGGCAATGAGCAGTTCTTC. It encodes CASSLGQGTGNEQFF. The rearrangement uses TRBV11-3 and TRBJ2-1, with D possibly being TRBD1 (5 bases). This CDR3 has 15 residues. Deletions cut 3 bases from V and 6 bases from J, with 15 bases between. Germline values: CDR1 SGHNT, CDR2 YENEEA.

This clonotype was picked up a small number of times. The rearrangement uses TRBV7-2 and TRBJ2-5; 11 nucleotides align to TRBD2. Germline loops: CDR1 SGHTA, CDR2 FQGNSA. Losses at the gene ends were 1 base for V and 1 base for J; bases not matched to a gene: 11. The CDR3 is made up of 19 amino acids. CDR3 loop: CASSLDGRGLAGPQETQYF. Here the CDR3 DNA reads TGTGCCAGCAGCTTAGATGGTAGAGGACTAGCGGGCCCCCAAGAGACCCAGTACTTC.

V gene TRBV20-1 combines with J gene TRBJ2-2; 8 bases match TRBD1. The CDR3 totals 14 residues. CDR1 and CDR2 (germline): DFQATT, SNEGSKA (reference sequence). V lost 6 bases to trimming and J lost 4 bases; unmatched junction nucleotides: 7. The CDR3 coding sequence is TGCAGTGCCCGGCAGGGGGCGAGCACCGGGGAGCTGTTTTTT. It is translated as CSARQGASTGELFF.

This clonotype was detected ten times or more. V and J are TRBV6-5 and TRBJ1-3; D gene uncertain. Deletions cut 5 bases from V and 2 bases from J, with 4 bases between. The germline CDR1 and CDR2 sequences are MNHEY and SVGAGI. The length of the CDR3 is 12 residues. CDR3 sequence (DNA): TGTGCCAGCAGTCCAGCTGGAAACACCATATATTTT. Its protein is CASSPAGNTIYF.

CDR3 nucleotides: TGTGCCAGCAGAAGGACAGGGGAAGCTTTCTTT. Protein: CASRRTGEAFF. The gene calls are TRBV12-3 or TRBV12-4 and TRBJ1-1; 8 positions match TRBD1. CDR3 size: 11 residues. The V gene end was trimmed by 6 bases and the J gene end by 8 bases; junction bases not matched to a gene: 2.

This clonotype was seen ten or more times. The DNA of the CDR3 is TGTGCCACCAGTGAAACGGGCAGAACAGATACGCAGTATTTT. This encodes CATSETGRTDTQYF. The V call is TRBV24-1, the J call TRBJ2-3; D is unresolved. Between the trimmed V and J ends, which lost 4 bases and 3 bases, there was a span of 10 bases. The CDR3 runs 14 residues. Germline V CDR1 and CDR2: KGHDR, SFDVKD.

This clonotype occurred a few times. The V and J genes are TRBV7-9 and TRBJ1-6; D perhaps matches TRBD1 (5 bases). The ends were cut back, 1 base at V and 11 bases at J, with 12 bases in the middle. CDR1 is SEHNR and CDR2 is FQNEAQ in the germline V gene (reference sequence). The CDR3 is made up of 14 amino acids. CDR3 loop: CASSLGAGRPPLHF. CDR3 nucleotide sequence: TGTGCCAGCAGCTTAGGAGCGGGACGGCCACCCCTCCACTTT.

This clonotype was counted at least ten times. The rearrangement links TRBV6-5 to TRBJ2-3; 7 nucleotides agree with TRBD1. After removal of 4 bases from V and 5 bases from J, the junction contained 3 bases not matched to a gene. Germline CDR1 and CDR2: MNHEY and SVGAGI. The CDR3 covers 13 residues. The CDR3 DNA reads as TGTGCCAGCAGTTCCGACAGGGAAGATACGCAGTATTTT. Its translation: CASSSDREDTQYF.